This T cell receptor (beta chain) was recovered during a study of blood T cell repertoires in COVID-19. About the research overall: The United States, Italy and Spain supplied acute and convalescent COVID-19 samples.

V lost 5 bases to trimming and J lost 3 bases; unmatched junction nucleotides: 3. The CDR3 spans 14 residues. CDR1 and CDR2 (germline): MGHDK, SYGVNS. Sequenced by immunoSEQ multiplex PCR; TCRdb stores in-frame clones only, minus some. Of about 320,000 clones in the sample, approximately 90% were seen once. The sequenced sample was PBMCs or T cells enriched from blood (not recorded which). The TCR was taken from a woman in her 30s who had been exposed to COVID-19. This chain uses TRBV25-1 with TRBJ1-5; TRBD1 matches 8 bases. DNA for the CDR3: TGTGCCAGCAGTCAGACAGGGGCCAATCAGCCCCAGCATTTT. Translating gives CASSQTGANQPQHF.